Below, 19 T cell receptor beta chains from the same sample are listed, as sequenced in a study of blood T cell repertoires in COVID-19. The assay was immunoSEQ multiplex PCR, and TCRdb's table has in-frame clones only and misses some. The table records 270,000 or so clones, approximately 81% of them present only once. The specimen sequenced was peripheral blood. These receptors all stem from a young woman with acute or convalescent COVID-19.

The chain has TRBV6-2 or TRBV6-3 and TRBJ2-7; a possible D gene is TRBD1 (5 bases). This CDR3 has 16 amino acids. Trimming took off 6 bases at V and 2 bases at J, with 20 bases between the two ends. Germline V gene sequence: CDR1 MNHEY, CDR2 SVGEGT. CDR3 sequence (DNA): TGTGCCAGCAGCGACGCTAATGACAGATCACCCTACGAGCAGTACTTC. It translates to CASSDANDRSPYEQYF.

The chain carries TRBV5-1 and TRBJ2-3; 11 bases are shared with TRBD2. J was trimmed by 6 bases and V by 4 bases; bases with no gene match: 7. Germline loops: CDR1 SGHRS, CDR2 YFSETQ. The CDR3 loop spans 15 amino acids. For the CDR3, the DNA is TGCGCCAGCAGCCCACTAGCGGGGGCCAGGGATACGCAGTATTTT. Translation: CASSPLAGARDTQYF.

The V gene is TRBV15, the J gene TRBJ1-2; D remains unclear. The V gene's germline CDR1 is LNHNV and CDR2 YYDKDF (reference sequence). The V and J ends lost 2 bases and 5 bases respectively, with 15 bases between them. The CDR3 length is 15 residues. The CDR3 loop reads CATSRSLGEGYGYTF. CDR3 sequence (DNA): TGTGCCACCAGCAGATCCCTCGGGGAAGGATATGGCTACACCTTC.

The genes are TRBV19 and TRBJ1-2; D is unresolved. The CDR3 extends over 15 amino acids. V shed 7 bases and J shed 0 bases, with 15 bases lying between them. The germline V gene encodes CDR1 LNHDA and CDR2 SQIVND (reference sequence). The CDR3 protein is CASISGGRTNYGYTF. The CDR3 region has the DNA TGTGCCAGTATCTCTGGCGGCAGAACTAACTATGGCTACACCTTC. Filled out from reference TRBV19 and TRBJ1-2, the complete variable domain reads DGGITQSPKYLFRKEGQNVTLSCEQNLNHDAMYWYRQDPGQGLRLIYYSQIVNDFQKGDIAEGYSVSREKKESFPLTVTSAQKNPTAFYLCASISGGRTNYGYTFGSGTRLTVV.

J is TRBJ2-1 and V is TRBV27; 7 bases map to TRBD2. This CDR3 is 15 amino acids long. Germline CDR1 is MNHEY and CDR2 is SMNVEV (reference sequence). The V gene end was trimmed by 3 bases and the J gene end by 9 bases; junction bases not matched to a gene: 11. The CDR3 spells CASSFREGLHGEQFF. The DNA for the CDR3 is TGTGCCAGCAGTTTCAGGGAGGGCCTCCACGGTGAGCAGTTCTTC.

The rearrangement uses TRBV19 and TRBJ2-1, with 8 bases identical to TRBD1. The CDR3 consists of 15 residues. CDR1 is LNHDA and CDR2 is SQIVND in the germline V gene (reference sequence). V trimming: 7 bases; J trimming: 6 bases; junction bases outside the gene matches: 11. CDR3 amino acids: CASKGRTGLPNEQFF. The CDR3 DNA reads as TGTGCCAGTAAAGGGAGGACAGGGCTACCCAATGAGCAGTTCTTC.

This rearrangement joins TRBV7-9 to TRBJ2-4; the match to TRBD1 covers 8 bases. With V trimmed by 5 bases and J by 1 base, 16 bases remained unmatched. This CDR3 contains 19 residues. Germline lookup yields CDR1 SEHNR and CDR2 FQNEAQ (reference sequence). The CDR3 spells CASSKGQVELRGAKNIQYF. CDR3 DNA sequence: TGTGCCAGCAGCAAGGGACAGGTAGAACTACGGGGGGCCAAAAACATTCAGTACTTC.

J is TRBJ1-5 and V is TRBV18; D is possibly TRBD1 (5 bases). Trimming shortened V by 6 bases and J by 0 bases, and 15 bases separated the two germline ends. This CDR3 is built from 16 residues. Germline V gene lookup returns CDR1 KGHSH and CDR2 LQKENI. The CDR3 DNA follows: TGTGCCAGCTCCCCCTTTGGGGCCGATAGCAATCAGCCCCAGCATTTT. Translation: CASSPFGADSNQPQHF.

This clone was seen a single time. The chain employs TRBV24-1 and TRBJ2-5; the match to TRBD2 covers 8 bases. The CDR3 length is 15 residues. CDR1 KGHDR and CDR2 SFDVKD come from the germline V gene. After removal of 6 bases from V and 6 bases from J, the junction contained 11 bases not matched to a gene. CDR3 protein: CATSLGLGGQKTQYF. The DNA of the CDR3 is TGTGCCACCAGTCTGGGACTAGGGGGGCAGAAGACCCAGTACTTC.

V and J are TRBV5-4 and TRBJ2-1, with 14 bases lining up with TRBD2. The CDR3 consists of 15 residues. Germline CDR1 reads SGHNT; CDR2 reads YYREEE (reference sequence). Trimming cost V 4 bases and J 8 bases; bases outside gene matches: 5. The DNA of the CDR3 is TGTGCCAGCAGCCTGCGACTAGCGGGAGGGGATGAGCAGTTCTTC. Its protein product is CASSLRLAGGDEQFF.

In this sample, this clone turned up a few times. The chain joins TRBV20-1 to TRBJ2-7, with TRBD1 matching over 8 bases. The V segment lost 3 bases and the J segment 3 bases; nucleotides outside the gene matches: 7. Germline-derived CDR1 and CDR2 are DFQATT and SNEGSKA (reference sequence). The CDR3 has 14 residues. In DNA form, the CDR3 reads TGCAGTGCTAGTCGTCCGGACAGGGACTACGAGCAGTACTTC. It specifies CSASRPDRDYEQYF.

This clone has more than one count but fewer than ten. The chain employs TRBV4-3 and TRBJ1-2, with 7 bases lining up with TRBD1. CDR1 LGHNA and CDR2 YSLEER come from the germline V gene. V lost 1 base to trimming and J lost 4 bases; unmatched junction nucleotides: 6. The CDR3 runs to 15 residues. The DNA for the CDR3 is TGCGCCAGCAGCCAAGCCGACAGGGATTCCTATGGCTACACCTTC. It codes for CASSQADRDSYGYTF.

This chain links TRBV6-1 with TRBJ2-3; 10 positions agree with TRBD2. Germline values: CDR1 MNHNS, CDR2 SASEGT. The V segment lost 0 bases and the J segment 8 bases; nucleotides outside the gene matches: 14. This CDR3 contains 18 residues. The CDR3 coding sequence is TGTGCCAGCAGTGAAGCGATCCCCGCTAGCGGGAGTCAGGGTACGCAGTATTTT. This sequence encodes CASSEAIPASGSQGTQYF.

This sequence joins TRBV14 and TRBJ1-1, with TRBD1 identical over 11 bases. Germline V gene data show CDR1 as SGHDN and CDR2 as FVKESK. J gave up 4 bases and V 2 bases, and 3 bases lay outside the gene matches. CDR3 size: 15 residues. The CDR3 DNA reads as TGTGCCAGCAGCCAACCTGGGACAGGGGGCACTGAAGCTTTCTTT. Translating gives CASSQPGTGGTEAFF.

The V gene is TRBV27, the J gene TRBJ2-1; 9 positions match TRBD2. Trimming took 4 bases from V and 0 from J; bases not matched to a gene: 10. The germline gives CDR1 MNHEY, CDR2 SMNVEV (reference sequence). This CDR3 has 18 residues. The CDR3 DNA reads TGTGCCAGCAGTTGGGCAGGAAATAGCGGGGGCTCCTACAATGAGCAGTTCTTC. Translation: CASSWAGNSGGSYNEQFF.

The chain combines TRBV11-2 with TRBJ2-7; D gene unclear. V dropped 5 bases and J dropped 0 bases, with 17 bases sitting between them. CDR1 and CDR2 from the germline V gene are SGHAT and FQNNGV. The length of the CDR3 is 16 residues. For the CDR3, the DNA is TGTGCCAGCAGCCACGGCAGGTCATTAAGCTCCTACGAGCAGTACTTC. Protein sequence: CASSHGRSLSSYEQYF. Variable domain in full (rest from reference TRBV11-2 and TRBJ2-7): EAGVAQSPRYKIIEKRQSVAFWCNPISGHATLYWYQQILGQGPKLLIQFQNNGVVDDSQLPKDRFSAERLKGVDSTLKIQPAKLEDSAVYLCASSHGRSLSSYEQYFGPGTRLTVT.

The chain uses TRBV25-1 and TRBJ2-3; 9 positions agree with TRBD2. CDR1 is MGHDK and CDR2 is SYGVNS in the germline V gene. CDR3 size: 15 residues. The V segment lost 3 bases and the J segment 4 bases; nucleotides outside the gene matches: 5. This CDR3 is CASSDSPSGADTQYF. The CDR3 coding sequence is TGTGCCAGCAGTGATTCCCCTAGCGGGGCAGATACGCAGTATTTT.

In nucleotides, the CDR3 is TGTGCCAGCAGCCAAGTACAGGGCTGGAGTAATGAAAAACTGTTTTTT. Translated, it gives CASSQVQGWSNEKLFF. The V gene is TRBV3-1 (or the pseudogene TRBV3-2), the J gene TRBJ1-4; D perhaps matches TRBD1 (6 bases). This CDR3 has 16 residues. The germline CDR1 and CDR2 sequences are LGHDT and YNNKEL (reference sequence). Trimming removed 1 base from V and 4 bases from J, with 13 bases in between.

The rearrangement joins TRBV29-1 to TRBJ2-5; 9 nucleotides agree with TRBD1. The V gene's germline CDR1 is SQVTM and CDR2 ANQGSEA. Germline trimming cut 5 bases from V and 2 bases from J; bases unmatched to any gene: 9. CDR3 length equals 15 residues. CDR3 region: CSVQPRDREQETQYF. As DNA, the CDR3 is TGCAGCGTTCAACCGCGGGACAGGGAACAAGAGACCCAGTACTTC.